These 29 T cell receptor beta chains were all obtained from the same sample, sequenced in a study of blood T cell repertoires in COVID-19. The data were produced by immunoSEQ multiplex PCR, yet TCRdb's version contains in-frame clones alone and is incomplete. Of about 380,000 clones in the sample, approximately 90% were seen once. The sequencing sample was made of PBMCs or T cells enriched from blood (not recorded which). The receptors originated from a woman aged 18 to 35 who had recovered from COVID-19.

The V gene is TRBV7-9, the J gene TRBJ2-7, with D maybe TRBD1 (6 bases). V lost 2 bases to trimming and J lost 7 bases, with 12 bases between them. CDR1 is SEHNR, CDR2 FQNEAQ, per germline (reference sequence). The CDR3 runs to 13 residues. CDR3 DNA: TGTGCCAGCAGCTTAAGAGACAGGCGGGAGCAGTACTTC. It codes for CASSLRDRREQYF. Variable domain in full (rest from reference TRBV7-9 and TRBJ2-7): DTGVSQNPRHKITKRGQNVTFRCDPISEHNRLYWYRQTLGQGPEFLTYFQNEAQLEKSRLLSDRFSAERPKGSFSTLEIQRTEQGDSAMYLCASSLRDRREQYFGPGTRLTVT.

The gene calls are TRBV10-3 and TRBJ2-7, with 7 bases fitting TRBD1. This CDR3 comprises 15 residues. The germline V gene encodes CDR1 ENHRY and CDR2 SYGVKD. The J segment lost 2 bases and the V segment lost 0 bases, leaving 4 bases of the junction unmatched. CDR3 sequence (DNA): TGTGCCATCAGTGAGTCCCGACAGGGTCCCTACGAGCAGTACTTC. Its protein is CAISESRQGPYEQYF.

V usage is TRBV6-5 and J usage is TRBJ2-7; 8 nucleotides line up with TRBD2. In germline, CDR1 is MNHEY, CDR2 SVGAGI. The CDR3 sequence is 15 residues long. V dropped 6 bases and J dropped 0; count of bases not matched to a gene: 7. CDR3 sequence: CASSFGRDSSYEQYF. CDR3 in DNA: TGTGCCAGCAGCTTCGGGAGGGACTCCTCCTACGAGCAGTACTTC.

The chain employs TRBV3-1 (or the pseudogene TRBV3-2) and TRBJ1-2; 7 positions agree with TRBD1. Germline-derived CDR1 and CDR2 are LGHDT and YNNKEL (reference sequence). The CDR3 length is 17 residues. V shed 0 bases, J shed 3 bases, and the junction held 10 bases outside the gene matches. CDR3 region: CASSQDKGAGPYYGYTF. The DNA for the CDR3 is TGTGCCAGCAGCCAAGACAAGGGGGCCGGGCCTTACTATGGCTACACCTTC.

The chain recombines TRBV15 with TRBJ1-1, with 8 bases aligning to TRBD1. This CDR3 spans 18 amino acids. Trimming at V came to 0 bases and at J to 5 bases, leaving 14 bases not matched to a gene. Germline V lookup: CDR1 LNHNV, CDR2 YYDKDF (reference sequence). The CDR3 is CATSRDESLTGDETEAFF. In DNA form, the CDR3 reads TGTGCCACCAGCAGAGATGAATCATTGACAGGGGATGAGACTGAAGCTTTCTTT.

The chain combines TRBV30 with TRBJ1-5, with 8 bases matching TRBD1. Germline trimming cut 3 bases from V and 9 bases from J; bases unmatched to any gene: 10. Germline V gene data show CDR1 as GTSNPN and CDR2 as SVGIG (reference sequence). This CDR3 spans 14 amino acids. The CDR3 nucleotides read TGTGCCTGGAGAGGACAGGGACCCCAGGCGCCCCAGCATTTT. Residues: CAWRGQGPQAPQHF.

This chain uses TRBV5-1 with TRBJ1-2, with 8 positions matching TRBD1. Germline assignment: CDR1 SGHRS and CDR2 YFSETQ. The CDR3 extends over 16 amino acids. Trimming cost V 0 bases and J 1 base; bases outside gene matches: 5. CDR3 DNA: TGCGCCAGCAGCTTGGAAGCAGGGGGCTTTAACTATGGCTACACCTTC. Encoded protein: CASSLEAGGFNYGYTF.

The chain employs TRBV7-9 and TRBJ2-7; a weak D match, TRBD2 (7 bases). The V gene lost 5 bases and the J gene lost 2 bases, with 19 bases spanning the gap. The CDR3 runs 16 residues. Germline V CDR1 and CDR2: SEHNR, FQNEAQ (reference sequence). CDR3 residues: CASSPSGGQVAYEQYF. DNA for the CDR3: TGTGCCAGCAGCCCCTCCGGGGGGCAAGTCGCCTACGAGCAGTACTTC.

The chain combines TRBV29-1 with TRBJ1-2; a possible D gene is TRBD1 (5 bases). The CDR3 sequence is 13 residues long. Looked up from germline, CDR1 is SQVTM and CDR2 is ANQGSEA. The V gene lost 7 bases and the J gene lost 4 bases, with 16 bases spanning the gap. This CDR3 is CSAIEQVSYGYTF. In nucleotides, the CDR3 is TGCAGCGCAATTGAACAGGTATCCTATGGCTACACCTTC.

This chain links TRBV15 with TRBJ2-7; D is perhaps TRBD1 (5 bases). The germline CDR1 and CDR2 sequences are LNHNV and YYDKDF (reference sequence). Trimming removed 0 bases from V and 6 bases from J, with 12 bases in between. The CDR3 runs 14 residues. The CDR3 DNA is TGTGCCACCAGCAGAGATCAGGGTACGGGCGAGCAGTACTTC. Translated, it gives CATSRDQGTGEQYF.

This clone was counted a few times. The V and J genes are TRBV3-1 (or the pseudogene TRBV3-2) and TRBJ2-2; D unresolved. The CDR3 spans 11 residues. Per the germline V gene, CDR1 is LGHDT and CDR2 is YNNKEL (reference sequence). V was pared by 7 bases and J by 7 bases, with 7 bases between. Here the CDR3 reads CASTLFGELFF. The CDR3 bases are TGTGCCAGCACCCTGTTCGGGGAGCTGTTTTTT.

The chain carries TRBV6-2 or TRBV6-3 and TRBJ1-1; D gene ambiguous. V lost 1 base and J lost 0, with 15 bases in between. This CDR3 contains 17 residues. Germline CDR1 and CDR2: MNHEY and SVGEGT. CDR3 coding DNA: TGTGCCAGCAGTTACTACCACCACGGAGCTATGAACACTGAAGCTTTCTTT. Translation: CASSYYHHGAMNTEAFF.

This chain links TRBV5-4 with TRBJ2-5; possible D gene TRBD1, 6 bases. There are 16 residues in the CDR3. The V end lost 4 bases, the J end lost 3 bases, and 19 bases lay between the germline ends. Germline V lookup: CDR1 SGHNT, CDR2 YYREEE (reference sequence). This CDR3 reads CASSAVARDTKETQYF. The CDR3, as DNA: TGTGCCAGCAGCGCTGTGGCCCGGGACACCAAAGAGACCCAGTACTTC.

V and J are TRBV30 and TRBJ1-3; 9 nucleotides agree with TRBD1. Germline CDR1 reads GTSNPN; CDR2 reads SVGIG (reference sequence). The CDR3 sequence is 15 residues long. The J segment lost 10 bases and the V segment lost 3 bases, leaving 13 bases of the junction unmatched. CDR3 protein: CAWSTNRDRVGTIYF. The CDR3 DNA sequence: TGTGCCTGGAGCACGAACCGGGACAGGGTAGGGACCATATATTTT.

CDR3 protein: CASSHLTSGASVGLTQYF. For the CDR3, the DNA is TGTGCCAGCAGTCACCTGACTAGCGGGGCGTCTGTTGGCCTTACGCAGTATTTT. The chain joins TRBV6-6 to TRBJ2-3; 11 bases line up with TRBD2. Germline V gives CDR1 MNHNY, CDR2 SVGAGI (reference sequence). V lost 5 bases, J lost 8 bases, and 18 bases stayed unmatched. This CDR3 contains 18 residues.

This clone was recorded once. CDR3 nucleotide sequence: TGTGCCAGCAGTAGTCCGGACAGGGTAATCGGGTATGGCTACACCTTC. Amino acids: CASSSPDRVIGYGYTF. V and J are TRBV9 and TRBJ1-2, with 8 bases that match TRBD1. The CDR3 is 16 amino acids. The ends lost 5 bases at V and 5 bases at J; junction bases unmatched: 14. Germline assignment: CDR1 SGDLS and CDR2 YYNGEE.

The chain couples TRBV2 to TRBJ1-4; TRBD1 aligns across 7 bases. Germline CDR1 SNHLY, CDR2 FYNNEI. This CDR3 is 14 amino acids long. Losses at the gene ends were 7 bases for V and 8 bases for J; bases not matched to a gene: 10. The CDR3: CASIGQVIGEKLFF. The CDR3 coding sequence is TGTGCCAGCATTGGACAGGTCATAGGGGAAAAACTGTTTTTT.

This chain uses TRBV18 with TRBJ1-1, with D hard to call. The CDR3 is 13 residues long. With 4 bases removed from V and 2 bases from J, the gap between germline ends came to 8 bases. Germline CDR1 is KGHSH and CDR2 is LQKENI. The chain's CDR3 is CASSLGQNTEAFF. The DNA of the CDR3 is TGTGCCAGCTCACTGGGCCAAAACACTGAAGCTTTCTTT.

The chain has TRBV24-1 and TRBJ1-2; 8 bases map to TRBD1. The CDR3 extends over 13 amino acids. Germline trimming cut 6 bases from V and 6 bases from J; bases unmatched to any gene: 5. Germline CDR1 KGHDR, CDR2 SFDVKD. DNA of the CDR3: TGTGCCACCAGTCAGGGGGCGGAAGATGGCTACACCTTC. Protein product: CATSQGAEDGYTF.

The chain employs TRBV7-9 and TRBJ1-2, with 7 nucleotides matching TRBD1. CDR1 is SEHNR and CDR2 is FQNEAQ in the germline V gene (reference sequence). This CDR3 is built from 14 residues. With V trimmed by 7 bases and J by 3 bases, 8 bases remained unmatched. CDR3 residues: CASTPSGTDYGYTF. The DNA for the CDR3 is TGTGCCAGCACCCCTTCCGGGACAGACTATGGCTACACCTTC.

On this clone: Additional DNA sequences in this sample encode the identical CDR3. The chain carries TRBV6-5 and TRBJ2-2; D remains ambiguous. Germline V gene sequence: CDR1 MNHEY, CDR2 SVGAGI. The V end was cut by 2 bases, the J end by 5 bases, with 6 bases between. The CDR3 extends over 13 amino acids. The CDR3 nucleotides are TGTGCCAGCAGTTACCGAGGAACCGGGGAGCTGTTTTTT. This codes for CASSYRGTGELFF.

With regard to this clone: A junction boundary mismatches the germline segment, possibly from a read error. V usage is TRBV7-9 and J usage is TRBJ2-7; 9 bases agree with TRBD1. In germline, CDR1 is SEHNR, CDR2 FQNEAQ (reference sequence). The CDR3 covers 12 residues. The CDR3 region has the DNA TGTGCCAGCAGCTCGGACTGGACAGGGGAGGACTTC. As protein: CASSSDWTGEDF.

The chain joins TRBV11-3 to TRBJ2-3, with D perhaps TRBD2 (5 bases). This CDR3 spans 15 amino acids. The V gene's germline CDR1 is SGHNT and CDR2 YENEEA. V was pared by 5 bases and J by 2 bases, with 14 bases between. CDR3 protein: CASSPDSGLTDTQYF. CDR3 DNA: TGTGCCAGCAGCCCCGACTCCGGACTCACAGATACGCAGTATTTT.

The sample holds a few counts of this clone. The DNA is omitted, as the CDR3 cannot be located on it reliably, and the CDR3 follows TCRdb's listing. The rearrangement uses TRBV11-2 and TRBJ1-1; TRBD1 was called by the table and not checked on the DNA. Inclusive of both ends, the CDR3 amounts to 14 amino acids. Per the germline V gene, CDR1 is SGHAT and CDR2 is FQNNGV. The CDR3 loop reads CASSFGPGQGEAFF.

The CDR3 region is CASRDGAGELFF. DNA for the CDR3: TGTGCCAGCAGGGATGGAGCCGGGGAGCTGTTTTTT. V usage is TRBV6-5 and J usage is TRBJ2-2; D uncertain. Germline V gene data show CDR1 as MNHEY and CDR2 as SVGAGI. This CDR3 is 12 amino acids long. The V gene lost 6 bases and the J gene lost 6 bases, with 8 bases spanning the gap.

V is TRBV7-3 and J is TRBJ2-7, with 7 bases identical to TRBD1. With 1 base clipped from V and 4 bases from J, the junction kept 7 bases outside the gene matches. Germline V CDR1 and CDR2: SGHTA, FQGTGA. The CDR3 is made up of 15 amino acids. CDR3 region: CASSLIGTANYEQYF. The CDR3 coding sequence is TGTGCCAGCAGCTTAATTGGGACAGCAAATTACGAGCAGTACTTC. Together with reference TRBV7-3 and TRBJ2-7, the CDR3 gives the full variable domain: GAGVSQTPSNKVTEKGKYVELRCDPISGHTALYWYRQSLGQGPEFLIYFQGTGAADDSGLPNDRFFAVRPEGSVSTLKIQRTERGDSAVYLCASSLIGTANYEQYFGPGTRLTVT.

The rearrangement links TRBV7-3 to TRBJ1-2; D is perhaps TRBD1 (5 bases). The CDR3 length is 12 residues. Trimming took off 5 bases at V and 5 bases at J, with 9 bases between the two ends. Germline lookup yields CDR1 SGHTA and CDR2 FQGTGA. The CDR3 coding sequence is TGTGCCAGCAGCCTAGGGGTATATGGCTACACCTTC. Residues: CASSLGVYGYTF.

This sequence joins TRBV7-8 and TRBJ2-3; D unclear. There are 13 residues in the CDR3. Germline loops: CDR1 SGHVS, CDR2 FQNEAQ. V was cut by 2 bases and J by 3 bases, with 6 bases left in between. CDR3 protein: CASSLITTDTQYF. In nucleotides, the CDR3 is TGTGCCAGCAGCTTAATTACTACAGATACGCAGTATTTT.

This rearrangement joins TRBV9 to TRBJ1-4; tentative D call: TRBD1 (6 bases). Germline values: CDR1 SGDLS, CDR2 YYNGEE. V was trimmed by 3 bases and J by 0 bases, leaving 12 bases between them. The CDR3 loop spans 16 amino acids. The CDR3 is CASSDLTGTTNEKLFF. CDR3 nucleotides: TGTGCCAGCAGCGACCTAACAGGGACAACTAATGAAAAACTGTTTTTT. The full variable domain, in which reference TRBV9 and TRBJ1-4 provide the parts outside the CDR3, is DSGVTQTPKHLITATGQRVTLRCSPRSGDLSVYWYQQSLDQGLQFLIQYYNGEERAKGNILERFSAQQFPDLHSELNLSSLELGDSALYFCASSDLTGTTNEKLFFGSGTQLSVL.